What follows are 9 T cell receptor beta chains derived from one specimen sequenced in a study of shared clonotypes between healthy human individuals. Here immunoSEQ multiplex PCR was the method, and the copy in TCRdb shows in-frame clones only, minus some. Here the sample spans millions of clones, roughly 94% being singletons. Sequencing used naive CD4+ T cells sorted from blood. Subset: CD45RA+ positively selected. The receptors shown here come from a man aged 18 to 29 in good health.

The CDR3 region is CASSRSKQGPPYEQYF. DNA of the CDR3: TGTGCCAGCAGCCGATCTAAACAGGGCCCACCTTACGAGCAGTACTTC. The chain is built from TRBV13 and TRBJ2-7, with D perhaps matching TRBD1 (6 bases). This CDR3 is 16 amino acids long. Germline V gene data show CDR1 as PRHDT and CDR2 as FYEKMQ (reference sequence). V dropped 5 bases and J dropped 4 bases, with 21 bases sitting between them.

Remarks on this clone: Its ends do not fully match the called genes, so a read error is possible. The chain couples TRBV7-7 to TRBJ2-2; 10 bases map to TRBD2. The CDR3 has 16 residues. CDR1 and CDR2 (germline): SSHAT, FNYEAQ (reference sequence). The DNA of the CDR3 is TGTGCTAGCAGCCTTCTAGCGGGGGAGAACACCGGGGAGCTGTTTTTT. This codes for CASSLLAGENTGELFF.

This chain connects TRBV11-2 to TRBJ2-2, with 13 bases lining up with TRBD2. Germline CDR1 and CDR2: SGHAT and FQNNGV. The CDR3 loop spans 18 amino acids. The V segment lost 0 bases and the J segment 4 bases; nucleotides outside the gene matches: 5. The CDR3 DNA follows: TGTGCCAGCAGCTTAGACGGACTAGCGGGAGTTAGCACCGGGGAGCTGTTTTTT. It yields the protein CASSLDGLAGVSTGELFF.

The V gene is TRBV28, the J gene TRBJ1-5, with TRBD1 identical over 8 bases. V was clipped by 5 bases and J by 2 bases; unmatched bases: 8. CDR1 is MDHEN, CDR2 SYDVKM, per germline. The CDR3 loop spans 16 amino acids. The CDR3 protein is CASSIYRGTGNQPQHF. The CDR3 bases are TGTGCCAGCAGTATCTACAGGGGGACAGGCAATCAGCCCCAGCATTTT.

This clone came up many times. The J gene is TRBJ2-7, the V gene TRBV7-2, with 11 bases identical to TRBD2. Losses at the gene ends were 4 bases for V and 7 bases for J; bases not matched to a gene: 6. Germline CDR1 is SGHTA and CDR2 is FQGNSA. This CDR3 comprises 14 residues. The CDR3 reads CASSYSGRAKEQYF. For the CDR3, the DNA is TGTGCCAGCAGCTATAGCGGGAGGGCCAAAGAGCAGTACTTC.

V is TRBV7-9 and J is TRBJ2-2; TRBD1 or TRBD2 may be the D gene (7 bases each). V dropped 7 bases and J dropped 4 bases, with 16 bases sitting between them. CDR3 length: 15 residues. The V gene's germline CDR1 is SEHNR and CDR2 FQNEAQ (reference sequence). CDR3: CASNKDREGTGELFF. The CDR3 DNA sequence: TGTGCCAGCAACAAAGACAGGGAGGGCACCGGGGAGCTGTTTTTT. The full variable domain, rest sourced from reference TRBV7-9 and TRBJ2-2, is DTGVSQNPRHKITKRGQNVTFRCDPISEHNRLYWYRQTLGQGPEFLTYFQNEAQLEKSRLLSDRFSAERPKGSFSTLEIQRTEQGDSAMYLCASNKDREGTGELFFGEGSRLTVL.

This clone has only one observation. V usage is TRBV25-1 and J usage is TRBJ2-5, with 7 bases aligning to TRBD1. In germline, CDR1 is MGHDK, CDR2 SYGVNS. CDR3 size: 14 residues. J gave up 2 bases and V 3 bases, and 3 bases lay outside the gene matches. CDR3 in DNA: TGTGCCAGCAGTGATCGACAGGGACAAGAGACCCAGTACTTC. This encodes CASSDRQGQETQYF. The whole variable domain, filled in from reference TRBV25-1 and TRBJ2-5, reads EADIYQTPRYLVIGTGKKITLECSQTMGHDKMYWYQQDPGMELHLIHYSYGVNSTEKGDLSSESTVSRIRTEHFPLTLESARPSHTSQYLCASSDRQGQETQYFGPGTRLLVL.

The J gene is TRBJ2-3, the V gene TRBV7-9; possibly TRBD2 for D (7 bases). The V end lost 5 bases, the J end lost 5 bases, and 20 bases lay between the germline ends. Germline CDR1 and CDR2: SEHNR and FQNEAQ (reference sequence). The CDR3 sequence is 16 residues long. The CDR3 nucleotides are TGTGCCAGCAGCCCAGGGCCCCGGGGGGCCCGAGATACGCAGTATTTT. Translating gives CASSPGPRGARDTQYF.

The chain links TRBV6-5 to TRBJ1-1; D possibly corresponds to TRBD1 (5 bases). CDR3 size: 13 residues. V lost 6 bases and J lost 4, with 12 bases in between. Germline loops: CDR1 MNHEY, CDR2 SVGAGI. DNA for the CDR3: TGTGCCAGCAGCACCGGGACTACCACTGAAGCTTTCTTT. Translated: CASSTGTTTEAFF.